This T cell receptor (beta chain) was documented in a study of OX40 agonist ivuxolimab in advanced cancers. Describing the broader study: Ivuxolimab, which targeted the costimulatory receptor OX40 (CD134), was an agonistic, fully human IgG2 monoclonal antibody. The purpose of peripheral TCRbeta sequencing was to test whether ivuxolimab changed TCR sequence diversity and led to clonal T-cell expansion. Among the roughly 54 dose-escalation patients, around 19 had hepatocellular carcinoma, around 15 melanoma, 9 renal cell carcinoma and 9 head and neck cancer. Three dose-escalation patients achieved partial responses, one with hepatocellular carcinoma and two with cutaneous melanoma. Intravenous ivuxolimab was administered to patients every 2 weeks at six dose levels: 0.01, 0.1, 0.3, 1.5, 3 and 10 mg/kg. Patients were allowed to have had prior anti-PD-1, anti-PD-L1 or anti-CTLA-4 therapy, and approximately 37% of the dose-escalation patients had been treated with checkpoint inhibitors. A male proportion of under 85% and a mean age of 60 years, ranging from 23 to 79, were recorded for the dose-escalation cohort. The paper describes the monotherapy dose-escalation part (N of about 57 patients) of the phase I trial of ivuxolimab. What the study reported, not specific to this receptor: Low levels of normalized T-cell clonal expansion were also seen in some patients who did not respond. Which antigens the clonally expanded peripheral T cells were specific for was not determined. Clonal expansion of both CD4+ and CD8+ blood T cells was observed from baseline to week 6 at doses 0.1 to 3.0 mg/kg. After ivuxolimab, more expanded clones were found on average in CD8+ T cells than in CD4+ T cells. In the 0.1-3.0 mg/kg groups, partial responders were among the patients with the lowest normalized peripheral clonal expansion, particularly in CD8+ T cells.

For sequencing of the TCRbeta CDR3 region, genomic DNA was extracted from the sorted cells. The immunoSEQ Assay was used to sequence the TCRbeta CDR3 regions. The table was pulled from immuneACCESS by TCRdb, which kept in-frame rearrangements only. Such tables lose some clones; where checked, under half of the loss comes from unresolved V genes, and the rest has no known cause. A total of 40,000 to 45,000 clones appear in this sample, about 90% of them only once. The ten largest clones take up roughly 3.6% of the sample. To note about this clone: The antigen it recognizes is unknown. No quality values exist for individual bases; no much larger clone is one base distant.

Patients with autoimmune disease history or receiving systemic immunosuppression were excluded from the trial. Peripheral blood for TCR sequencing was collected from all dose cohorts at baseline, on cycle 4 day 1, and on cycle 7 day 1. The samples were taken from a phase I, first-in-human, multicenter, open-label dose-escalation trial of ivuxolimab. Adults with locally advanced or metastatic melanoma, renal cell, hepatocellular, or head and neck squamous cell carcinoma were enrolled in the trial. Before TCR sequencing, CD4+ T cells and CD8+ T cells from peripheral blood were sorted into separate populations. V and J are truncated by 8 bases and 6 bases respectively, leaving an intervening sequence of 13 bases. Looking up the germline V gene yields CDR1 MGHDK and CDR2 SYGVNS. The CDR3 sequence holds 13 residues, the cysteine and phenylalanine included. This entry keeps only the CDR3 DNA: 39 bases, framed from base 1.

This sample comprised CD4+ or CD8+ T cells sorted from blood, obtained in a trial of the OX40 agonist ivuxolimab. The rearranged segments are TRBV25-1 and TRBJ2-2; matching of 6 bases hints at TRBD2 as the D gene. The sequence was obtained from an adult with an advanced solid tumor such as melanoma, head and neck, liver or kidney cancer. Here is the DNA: TGTGCCAGCTCCTCATGGGGGGCCGGGGAGCTGTTTTTT. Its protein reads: CASSSWGAGELFF.